This note documents a single T cell receptor (beta chain) sequence. This sample was taken from a study of blood T cell repertoires in COVID-19. Whole-study context: T cells, B-cell-depleted T cells, or PBMCs supplied cDNA or gDNA.

In the study's own analysis: Counts of nucleated cells, estimated from reference gene primer amplification, were obtained. Clones were read by immunoSEQ multiplex PCR, and TCRdb kept only the in-frame ones, dropping some. V and J calls and clone size come straight from that table; D and trimming were deduced from the DNA. The data contain 95,000 to 150,000 clones, around 77% of them singletons. After removal of 4 bases from V and 6 bases from J, the junction contained 5 bases not matched to a gene. There are 15 residues in the CDR3. Germline V lookup: CDR1 KGHDR, CDR2 SFDVKD. The V call is TRBV24-1, the J call TRBJ1-5, with 10 bases aligning to TRBD1. The sequence came from a human donor in a cohort sampled during active COVID-19. The specimen sequenced was peripheral blood. Here the CDR3 reads CATSENDRGPQPQHF. The CDR3 DNA reads as TGTGCCACCAGTGAAAATGACAGGGGGCCTCAGCCCCAGCATTTT.